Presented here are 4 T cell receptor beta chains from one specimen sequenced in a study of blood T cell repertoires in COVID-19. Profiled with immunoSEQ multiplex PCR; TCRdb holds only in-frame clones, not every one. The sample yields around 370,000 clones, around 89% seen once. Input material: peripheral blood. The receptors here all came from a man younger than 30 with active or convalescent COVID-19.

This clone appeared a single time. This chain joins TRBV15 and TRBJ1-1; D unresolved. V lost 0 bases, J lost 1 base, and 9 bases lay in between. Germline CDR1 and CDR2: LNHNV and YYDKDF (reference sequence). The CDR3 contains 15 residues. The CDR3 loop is CATSRDRGKNTEAFF. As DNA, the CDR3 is TGTGCCACCAGCAGAGATAGAGGGAAGAACACTGAAGCTTTCTTT. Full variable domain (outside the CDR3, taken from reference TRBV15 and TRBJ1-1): DAMVIQNPRYQVTQFGKPVTLSCSQTLNHNVMYWYQQKSSQAPKLLFHYYDKDFNNEADTPDNFQSRRPNTSFCFLDIRSPGLGDTAMYLCATSRDRGKNTEAFFGQGTRLTVV.

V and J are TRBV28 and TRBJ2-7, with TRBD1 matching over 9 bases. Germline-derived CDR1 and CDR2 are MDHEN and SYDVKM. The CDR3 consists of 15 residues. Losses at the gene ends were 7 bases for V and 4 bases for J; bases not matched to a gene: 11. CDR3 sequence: CASTYGTGTFYEQYF. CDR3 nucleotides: TGTGCCAGCACCTATGGGACAGGGACTTTTTACGAGCAGTACTTC.

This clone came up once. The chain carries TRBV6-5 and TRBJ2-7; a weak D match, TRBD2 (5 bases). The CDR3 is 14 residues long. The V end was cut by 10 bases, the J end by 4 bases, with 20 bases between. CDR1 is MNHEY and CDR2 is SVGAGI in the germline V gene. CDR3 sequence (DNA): TGTGCCACGGAGAGGGAAACCATCTTGTACGAGCAGTACTTC. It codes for CATERETILYEQYF.

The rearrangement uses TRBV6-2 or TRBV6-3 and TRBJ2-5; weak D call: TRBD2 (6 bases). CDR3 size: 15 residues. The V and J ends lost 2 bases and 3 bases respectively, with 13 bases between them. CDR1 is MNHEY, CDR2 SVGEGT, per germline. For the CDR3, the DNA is TGTGCCAGCAGTTACGGAGGAGGGGTGAAAGAGACCCAGTACTTC. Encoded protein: CASSYGGGVKETQYF.